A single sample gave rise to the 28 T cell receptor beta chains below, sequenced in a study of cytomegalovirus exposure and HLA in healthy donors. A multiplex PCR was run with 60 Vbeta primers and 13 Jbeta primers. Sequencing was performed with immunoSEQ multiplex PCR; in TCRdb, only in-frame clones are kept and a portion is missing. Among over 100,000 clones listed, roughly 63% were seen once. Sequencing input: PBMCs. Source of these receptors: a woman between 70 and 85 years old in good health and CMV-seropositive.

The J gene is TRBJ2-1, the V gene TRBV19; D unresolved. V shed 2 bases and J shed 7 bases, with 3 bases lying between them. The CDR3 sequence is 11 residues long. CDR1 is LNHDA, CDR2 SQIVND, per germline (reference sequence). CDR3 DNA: TGTGCCAGTAGTATACGGAATGAGCAGTTCTTC. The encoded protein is CASSIRNEQFF.

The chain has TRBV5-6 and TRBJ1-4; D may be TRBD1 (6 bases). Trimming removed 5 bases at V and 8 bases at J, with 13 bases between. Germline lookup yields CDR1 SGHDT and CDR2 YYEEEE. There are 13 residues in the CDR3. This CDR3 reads CASSSGHREKLFF. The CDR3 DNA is TGTGCCAGCAGTTCGGGACATCGGGAAAAACTGTTTTTT.

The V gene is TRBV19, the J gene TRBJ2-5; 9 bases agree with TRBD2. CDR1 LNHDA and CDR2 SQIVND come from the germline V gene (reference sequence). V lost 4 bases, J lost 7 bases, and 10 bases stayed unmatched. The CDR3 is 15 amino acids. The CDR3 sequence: CASSTPGLASGTQYF. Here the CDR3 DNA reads TGTGCCAGTAGTACCCCGGGACTAGCCTCAGGGACCCAGTACTTC. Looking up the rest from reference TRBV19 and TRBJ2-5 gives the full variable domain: DGGITQSPKYLFRKEGQNVTLSCEQNLNHDAMYWYRQDPGQGLRLIYYSQIVNDFQKGDIAEGYSVSREKKESFPLTVTSAQKNPTAFYLCASSTPGLASGTQYFGPGTRLLVL.

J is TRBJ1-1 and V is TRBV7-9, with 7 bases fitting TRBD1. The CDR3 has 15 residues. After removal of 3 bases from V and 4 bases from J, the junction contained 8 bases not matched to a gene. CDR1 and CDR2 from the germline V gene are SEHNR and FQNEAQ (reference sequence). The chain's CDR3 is CASSFNVPGGTEAFF. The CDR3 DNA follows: TGTGCCAGCAGCTTTAACGTTCCAGGGGGCACTGAAGCTTTCTTT. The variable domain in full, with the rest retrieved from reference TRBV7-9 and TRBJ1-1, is DTGVSQNPRHKITKRGQNVTFRCDPISEHNRLYWYRQTLGQGPEFLTYFQNEAQLEKSRLLSDRFSAERPKGSFSTLEIQRTEQGDSAMYLCASSFNVPGGTEAFFGQGTRLTVV.

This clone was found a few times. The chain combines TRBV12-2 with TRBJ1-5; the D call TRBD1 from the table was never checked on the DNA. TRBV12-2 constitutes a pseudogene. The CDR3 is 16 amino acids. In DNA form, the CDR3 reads TGTGCAAGTCCATATTCCCCCCCAGGGGCCGGACAGCCCCAGCATTTT. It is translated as CASPYSPPGAGQPQHF.

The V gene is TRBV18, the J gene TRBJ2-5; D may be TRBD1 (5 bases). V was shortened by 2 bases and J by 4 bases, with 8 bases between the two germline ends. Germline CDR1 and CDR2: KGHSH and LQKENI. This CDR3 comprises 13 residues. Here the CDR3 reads CASSPGGAETQYF. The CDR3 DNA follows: TGTGCCAGCTCACCAGGTGGGGCAGAGACCCAGTACTTC.

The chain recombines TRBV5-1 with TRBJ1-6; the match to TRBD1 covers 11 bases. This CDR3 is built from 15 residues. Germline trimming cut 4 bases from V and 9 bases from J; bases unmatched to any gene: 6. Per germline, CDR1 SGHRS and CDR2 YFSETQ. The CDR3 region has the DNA TGCGCCAGCAGCAAGGACAGGGGGCTGTTTTCACCCCTCCACTTT. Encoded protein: CASSKDRGLFSPLHF.

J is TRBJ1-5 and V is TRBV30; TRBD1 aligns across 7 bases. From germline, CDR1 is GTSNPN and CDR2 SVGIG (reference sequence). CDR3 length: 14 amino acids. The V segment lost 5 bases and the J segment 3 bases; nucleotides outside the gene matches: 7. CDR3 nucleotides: TGTGCCTGGGCCTCAGGGGGGACCAATCAGCCCCAGCATTTT. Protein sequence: CAWASGGTNQPQHF.

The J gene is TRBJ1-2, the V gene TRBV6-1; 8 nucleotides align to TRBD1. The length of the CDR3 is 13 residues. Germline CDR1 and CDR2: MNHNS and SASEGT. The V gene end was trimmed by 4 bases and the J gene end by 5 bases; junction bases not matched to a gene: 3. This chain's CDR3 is CASSGDRPYGYTF. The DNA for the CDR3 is TGTGCCAGCAGTGGGGACAGGCCTTATGGCTACACCTTC.

CDR3: CASSPYGGAGTGELFF. The DNA of the CDR3 is TGTGCCAGCAGCCCCTACGGGGGGGCGGGCACCGGGGAGCTGTTTTTT. This rearrangement joins TRBV5-4 to TRBJ2-2; TRBD2 matches 8 bases. This CDR3 comprises 16 residues. V dropped 4 bases and J dropped 4; count of bases not matched to a gene: 9. Germline values: CDR1 SGHNT, CDR2 YYREEE (reference sequence).

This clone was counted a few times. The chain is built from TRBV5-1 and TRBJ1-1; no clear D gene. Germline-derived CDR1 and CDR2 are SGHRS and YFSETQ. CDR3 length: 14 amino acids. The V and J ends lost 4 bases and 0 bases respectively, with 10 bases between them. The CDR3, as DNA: TGCGCCAGCAGCCGTGACGGAGTGAACACTGAAGCTTTCTTT. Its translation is CASSRDGVNTEAFF.

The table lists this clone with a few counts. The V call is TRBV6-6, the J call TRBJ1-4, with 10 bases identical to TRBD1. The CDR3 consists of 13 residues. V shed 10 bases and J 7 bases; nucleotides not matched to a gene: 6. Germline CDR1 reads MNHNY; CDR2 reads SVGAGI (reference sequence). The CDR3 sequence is CATRDRGSEKLFF. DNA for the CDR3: TGTGCCACCCGGGACAGGGGAAGTGAAAAACTGTTTTTT.

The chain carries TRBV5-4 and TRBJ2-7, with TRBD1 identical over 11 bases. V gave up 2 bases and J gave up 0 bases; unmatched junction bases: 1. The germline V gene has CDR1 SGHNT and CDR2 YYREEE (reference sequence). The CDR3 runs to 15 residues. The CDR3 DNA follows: TGTGCCAGCAGCTTCGGACAGGGGGCCTCCTACGAGCAGTACTTC. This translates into CASSFGQGASYEQYF.

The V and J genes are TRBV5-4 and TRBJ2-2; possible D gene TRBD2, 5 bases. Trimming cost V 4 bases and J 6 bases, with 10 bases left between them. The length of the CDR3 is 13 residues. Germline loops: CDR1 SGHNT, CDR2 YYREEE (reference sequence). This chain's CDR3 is CASSPRVAGELFF. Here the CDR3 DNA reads TGTGCCAGCAGCCCGCGGGTCGCCGGGGAGCTGTTTTTT.

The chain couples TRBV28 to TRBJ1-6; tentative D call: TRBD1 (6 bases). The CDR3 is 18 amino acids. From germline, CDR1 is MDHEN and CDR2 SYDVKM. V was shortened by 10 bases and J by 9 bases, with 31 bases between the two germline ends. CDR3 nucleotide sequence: TGTGCCACCGCGGGGGGGGGCGGGTCGACATTCGGGCGTTCACCCCTCCACTTT. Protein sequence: CATAGGGGSTFGRSPLHF.

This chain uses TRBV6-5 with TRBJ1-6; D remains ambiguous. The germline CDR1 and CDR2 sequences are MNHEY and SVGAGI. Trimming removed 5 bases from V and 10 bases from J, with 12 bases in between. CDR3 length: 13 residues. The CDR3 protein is CASSPTSGSPLHF. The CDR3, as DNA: TGTGCCAGCAGTCCAACTTCCGGGTCACCCCTCCACTTT.

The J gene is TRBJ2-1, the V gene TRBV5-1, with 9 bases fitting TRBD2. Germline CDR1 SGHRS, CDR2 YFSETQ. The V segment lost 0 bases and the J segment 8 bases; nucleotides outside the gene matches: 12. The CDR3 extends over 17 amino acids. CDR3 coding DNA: TGCGCCAGCAGCTTGGTCCAGGCTAGCGGGGTAGGGGATGAGCAGTTCTTC. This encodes CASSLVQASGVGDEQFF.

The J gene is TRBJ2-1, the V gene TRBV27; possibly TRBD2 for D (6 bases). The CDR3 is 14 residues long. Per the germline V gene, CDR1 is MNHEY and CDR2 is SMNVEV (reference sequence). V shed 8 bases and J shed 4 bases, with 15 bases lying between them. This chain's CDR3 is CASRPSGRYNEQFF. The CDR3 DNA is TGTGCCAGCCGCCCCAGCGGGCGTTACAATGAGCAGTTCTTC.

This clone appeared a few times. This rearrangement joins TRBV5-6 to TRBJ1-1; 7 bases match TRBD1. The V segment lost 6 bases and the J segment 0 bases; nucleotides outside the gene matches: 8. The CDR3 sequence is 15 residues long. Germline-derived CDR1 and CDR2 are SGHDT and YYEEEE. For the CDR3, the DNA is TGTGCCAGCACTCGACAGGGTGGCATGAACACTGAAGCTTTCTTT. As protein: CASTRQGGMNTEAFF.

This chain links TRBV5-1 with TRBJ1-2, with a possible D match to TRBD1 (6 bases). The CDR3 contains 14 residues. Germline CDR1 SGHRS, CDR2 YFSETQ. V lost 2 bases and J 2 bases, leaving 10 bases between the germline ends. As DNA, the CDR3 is TGCGCCAGCAGCTTAGACCAGGGGAACTATGGCTACACCTTC. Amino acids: CASSLDQGNYGYTF.

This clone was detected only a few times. The CDR3, as DNA: TGTGCCAGCAGCCTATCACAGGGGGCGGACACTGAAGCTTTCTTT. Residues: CASSLSQGADTEAFF. The chain joins TRBV4-2 to TRBJ1-1; 9 nucleotides line up with TRBD1. The germline CDR1 and CDR2 sequences are LGHNA and YNFKEQ. This CDR3 region has 15 residues. The V and J ends lost 4 bases and 3 bases, in that order; junction bases with no gene match: 6.

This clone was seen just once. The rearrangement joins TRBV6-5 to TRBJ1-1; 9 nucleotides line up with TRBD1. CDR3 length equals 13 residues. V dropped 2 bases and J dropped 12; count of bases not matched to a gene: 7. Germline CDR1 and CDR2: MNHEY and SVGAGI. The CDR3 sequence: CASSYLGTGTTFF. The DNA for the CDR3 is TGTGCCAGCAGTTACCTCGGGACAGGGACAACTTTCTTT.

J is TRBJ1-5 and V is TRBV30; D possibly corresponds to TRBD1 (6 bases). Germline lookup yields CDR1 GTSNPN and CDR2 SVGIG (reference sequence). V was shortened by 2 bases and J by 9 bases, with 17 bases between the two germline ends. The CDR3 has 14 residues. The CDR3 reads CAWSWGGPHVPQHF. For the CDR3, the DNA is TGTGCCTGGAGTTGGGGGGGCCCACATGTGCCCCAGCATTTT.

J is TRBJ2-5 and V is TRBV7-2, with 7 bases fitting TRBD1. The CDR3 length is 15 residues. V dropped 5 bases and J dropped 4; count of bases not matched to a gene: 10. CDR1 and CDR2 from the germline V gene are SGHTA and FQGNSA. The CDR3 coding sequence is TGTGCCAGCAGCCCCCAGGGGGACCACAGAGAGACCCAGTACTTC. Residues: CASSPQGDHRETQYF. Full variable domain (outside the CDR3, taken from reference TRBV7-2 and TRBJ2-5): GAGVSQSPSNKVTEKGKDVELRCDPISGHTALYWYRQSLGQGLEFLIYFQGNSAPDKSGLPSDRFSAERTGGSVSTLTIQRTQQEDSAVYLCASSPQGDHRETQYFGPGTRLLVL.

The CDR3 spells CSATGHTEAFF. The DNA of the CDR3 is TGCAGCGCCACAGGGCATACTGAAGCTTTCTTT. J is TRBJ1-1 and V is TRBV29-1; the D gene is possibly TRBD1 (6 bases). Germline V gene sequence: CDR1 SQVTM, CDR2 ANQGSEA. The CDR3 extends over 11 amino acids. V was trimmed by 7 bases and J by 5 bases, leaving 11 bases between them.

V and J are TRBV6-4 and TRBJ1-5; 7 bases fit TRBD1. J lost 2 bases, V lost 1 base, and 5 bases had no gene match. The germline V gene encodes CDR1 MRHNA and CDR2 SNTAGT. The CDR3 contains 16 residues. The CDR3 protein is CASSDFIGTGNQPQHF. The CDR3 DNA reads TGTGCCAGCAGTGACTTTATCGGGACAGGCAATCAGCCCCAGCATTTT.

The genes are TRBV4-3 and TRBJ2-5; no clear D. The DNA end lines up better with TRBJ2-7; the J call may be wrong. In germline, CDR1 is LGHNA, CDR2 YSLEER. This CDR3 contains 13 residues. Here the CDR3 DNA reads TGCGCCAGCAGCCAAGATGTCTCCTACGAGCAGTACTTC. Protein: CASSQDVSYEQYF.

The CDR3 sequence: CASSITGARAEAFF. The CDR3 DNA sequence: TGTGCCAGTAGTATAACAGGGGCTCGGGCTGAAGCTTTCTTT. The chain couples TRBV19 to TRBJ1-1, with 7 positions matching TRBD1. Germline CDR1 reads LNHDA; CDR2 reads SQIVND (reference sequence). CDR3 length equals 14 residues. V was clipped by 2 bases and J by 6 bases; unmatched bases: 6.